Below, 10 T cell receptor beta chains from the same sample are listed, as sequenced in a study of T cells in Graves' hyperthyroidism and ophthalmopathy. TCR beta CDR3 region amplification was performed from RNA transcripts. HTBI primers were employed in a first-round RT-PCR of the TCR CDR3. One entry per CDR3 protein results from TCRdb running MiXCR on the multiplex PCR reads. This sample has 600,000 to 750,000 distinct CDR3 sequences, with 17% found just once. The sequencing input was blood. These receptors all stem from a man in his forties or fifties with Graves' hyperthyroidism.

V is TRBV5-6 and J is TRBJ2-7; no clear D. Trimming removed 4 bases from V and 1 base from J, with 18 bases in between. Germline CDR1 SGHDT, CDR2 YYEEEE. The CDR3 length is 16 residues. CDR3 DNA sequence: TGTGCCAGCAGCAGATACCCGGGTGCAGGATCCTACGAGCAGTACTTC. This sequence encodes CASSRYPGAGSYEQYF. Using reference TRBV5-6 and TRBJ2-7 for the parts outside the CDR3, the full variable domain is DAGVTQSPTHLIKTRGQQVTLRCSPKSGHDTVSWYQQALGQGPQFIFQYYEEEERQRGNFPDRFSGHQFPNYSSELNVNALLLGDSALYLCASSRYPGAGSYEQYFGPGTRLTVT.

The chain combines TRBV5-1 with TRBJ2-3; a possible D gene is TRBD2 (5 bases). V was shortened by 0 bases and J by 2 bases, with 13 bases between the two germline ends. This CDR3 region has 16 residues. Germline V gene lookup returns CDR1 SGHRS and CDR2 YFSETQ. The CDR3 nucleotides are TGCGCCAGCAGCTTGGCCGGCCGAGCGGCCACAGATACGCAGTATTTT. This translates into CASSLAGRAATDTQYF.

The CDR3 loop reads CASSYRLAEQFF. For the CDR3, the DNA is TGTGCCAGCAGTTACAGGCTAGCGGAGCAGTTCTTC. V and J are TRBV6-2 or TRBV6-3 and TRBJ2-1, with D possibly matching TRBD2 (6 bases). The CDR3 has 12 residues. Trimming cost V 2 bases and J 10 bases, with 9 bases left between them. Germline loops: CDR1 MNHEY, CDR2 SVGEGT.

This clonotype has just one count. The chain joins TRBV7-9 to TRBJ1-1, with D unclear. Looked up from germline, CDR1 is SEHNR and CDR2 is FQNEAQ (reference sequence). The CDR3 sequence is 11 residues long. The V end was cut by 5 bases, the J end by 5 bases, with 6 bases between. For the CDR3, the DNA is TGTGCCAGCAGCAGGGTGACTGAAGCTTTCTTT. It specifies CASSRVTEAFF.

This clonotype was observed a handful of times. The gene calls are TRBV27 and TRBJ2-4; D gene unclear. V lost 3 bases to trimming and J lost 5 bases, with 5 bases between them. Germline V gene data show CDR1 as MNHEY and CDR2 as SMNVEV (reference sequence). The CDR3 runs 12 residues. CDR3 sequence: CASSFPQNIQYF. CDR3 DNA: TGTGCCAGCAGTTTTCCCCAAAACATTCAGTACTTC.

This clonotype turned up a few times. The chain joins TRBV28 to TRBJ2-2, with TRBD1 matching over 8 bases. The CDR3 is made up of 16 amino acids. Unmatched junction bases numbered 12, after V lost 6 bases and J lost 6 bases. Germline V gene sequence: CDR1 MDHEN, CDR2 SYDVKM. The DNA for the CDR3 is TGTGCCAGCAGCCCCACGGGCAGGGGGCGAGCCGGGGAGCTGTTTTTT. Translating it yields CASSPTGRGRAGELFF.

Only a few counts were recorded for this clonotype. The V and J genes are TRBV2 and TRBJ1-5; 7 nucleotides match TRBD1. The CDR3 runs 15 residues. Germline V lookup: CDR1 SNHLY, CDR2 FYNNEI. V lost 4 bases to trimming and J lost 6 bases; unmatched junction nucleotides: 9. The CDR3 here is CASSVGTANIQPQHF. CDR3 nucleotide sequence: TGTGCCAGCAGTGTTGGGACAGCAAACATTCAGCCCCAGCATTTT.

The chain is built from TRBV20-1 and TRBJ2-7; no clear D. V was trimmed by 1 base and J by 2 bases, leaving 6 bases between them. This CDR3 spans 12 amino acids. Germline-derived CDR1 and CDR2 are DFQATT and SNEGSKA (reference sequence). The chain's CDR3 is CSARGAPYEQYF. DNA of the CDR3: TGCAGTGCTAGAGGGGCTCCCTACGAGCAGTACTTC.

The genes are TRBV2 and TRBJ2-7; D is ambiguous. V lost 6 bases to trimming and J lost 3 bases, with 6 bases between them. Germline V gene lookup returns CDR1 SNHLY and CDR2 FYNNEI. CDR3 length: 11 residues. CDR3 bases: TGTGCCAGCAGAAATCTCTACGAGCAGTACTTC. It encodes CASRNLYEQYF.

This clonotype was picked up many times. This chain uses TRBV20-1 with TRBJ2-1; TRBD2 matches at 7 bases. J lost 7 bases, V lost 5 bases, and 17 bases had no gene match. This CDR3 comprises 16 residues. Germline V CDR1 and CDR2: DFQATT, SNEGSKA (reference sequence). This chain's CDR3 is CSAAPPGRESLNEQFF. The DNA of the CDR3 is TGCAGTGCTGCCCCCCCGGGGCGGGAGTCGTTGAATGAGCAGTTCTTC.